This TCR beta chain was identified in a study of blood T cell repertoires in COVID-19. Germline CDR1 is SGHNT and CDR2 is YENEEA. Unmatched junction bases numbered 3, after V lost 0 bases and J lost 1 base. The CDR3 is 17 residues long. Profiled with immunoSEQ multiplex PCR; TCRdb holds only in-frame clones, not every one. The repertoire consists of 300,000 to 450,000 clones, with about 89% occurring once and the leading ten covering approximately 1.2%. Sequencing was performed on PBMCs or T cells enriched from blood (not recorded which). This TCR was sampled from a man younger than 45 who had recovered from COVID-19. The rearrangement links TRBV11-3 to TRBJ2-2, with TRBD2 identical over 9 bases. CDR3 sequence (DNA): TGTGCCAGCAGCTTAGATGGACTAGCGCTGAACACCGGGGAGCTGTTTTTT. Translated: CASSLDGLALNTGELFF.